This TCR beta chain was found in a study of T-cell reconstitution after alpha-beta-depleted transplantation in children. Whole-study results and caveats: Several hundred graft clones that had expanded were reportedly the source of alpha-beta T cells about two months after transplant. Some patients' high day-60 TCRbeta diversity was traced to surviving recipient T cells and thymic progenitors. From newly produced T cells came most of the T-cell counts and diversity one year after transplant.

As to this clonotype: Its specificity is unknown.

Per germline, CDR1 MGHRA and CDR2 YSYEKL. Trimming at V came to 0 bases and at J to 2 bases, leaving 11 bases not matched to a gene. This CDR3 spans 18 amino acids. TCRbeta library construction was performed incorporating unique molecular identifiers. MiXCR, applied by TCRdb to the PCR reads, yields one record per CDR3 protein. Among around 960,000 distinct CDR3 sequences listed, about 29% were seen once. This specimen was PBMCs, mostly from graft donor cells, taken 360 days after TCRalphabeta/CD19-depleted stem cell transplant. The receptor comes from a boy under two years old who had a stem cell transplant for SCID, so the T cells may come from the graft donor. This chain connects TRBV4-1 to TRBJ2-3, with TRBD2 matching 7 bases. The CDR3 nucleotides are TGCGCCAGCAGCCAAGATATGATGCGGGAGCCCGACACAGATACGCAGTATTTT. Amino acid sequence: CASSQDMMREPDTDTQYF.